This T cell receptor beta chain comes out of a study of T cell changes during pregnancy in multiple sclerosis. Generated by immunoSEQ multiplex PCR, the TCRdb table keeps only in-frame clones and is missing some. The data show around 35,000 clones, 75% to 95% seen once. The CDR3 covers 13 residues. Trimming cost V 5 bases and J 3 bases, with 12 bases left between them. CDR1 is SGHDT and CDR2 is YYEEEE in the germline V gene. The chain carries TRBV5-6 and TRBJ2-7; D might be TRBD2 (6 bases). This TCR came from a female donor with multiple sclerosis, enrolled in a pregnancy study. The specimen was CD8+ T cells from peripheral blood mononuclear cells, collected before pregnancy. CDR3 DNA sequence: TGTGCCAGCAGTCCGACTAGTAACTACGAGCAGTACTTC. It yields the protein CASSPTSNYEQYF.